The present TCR beta chain was sequenced within a study of blood T cell repertoires in COVID-19. Study-wide context: PBMCs, B-cell-depleted T cells, or T cells were the source of the cDNA or gDNA that made up the material.

Repertoires were generated with immunoSEQ multiplex PCR, while TCRdb's copy carries only in-frame clones and drops some. This sample has tens of thousands of clones, with 75% to 85% found just once. V dropped 9 bases and J dropped 1 base, with 6 bases sitting between them. This CDR3 is 12 amino acids long. Germline CDR1 reads SEHNR; CDR2 reads FQNEAQ (reference sequence). The sequencing input was peripheral blood. This TCR was recovered from a human donor in a cohort sampled during active COVID-19. The chain employs TRBV7-9 and TRBJ2-2; D is uncertain. The CDR3 DNA reads TGTGCCAGACCAGAGAACACCGGGGAGCTGTTTTTT. This gives the protein CARPENTGELFF.